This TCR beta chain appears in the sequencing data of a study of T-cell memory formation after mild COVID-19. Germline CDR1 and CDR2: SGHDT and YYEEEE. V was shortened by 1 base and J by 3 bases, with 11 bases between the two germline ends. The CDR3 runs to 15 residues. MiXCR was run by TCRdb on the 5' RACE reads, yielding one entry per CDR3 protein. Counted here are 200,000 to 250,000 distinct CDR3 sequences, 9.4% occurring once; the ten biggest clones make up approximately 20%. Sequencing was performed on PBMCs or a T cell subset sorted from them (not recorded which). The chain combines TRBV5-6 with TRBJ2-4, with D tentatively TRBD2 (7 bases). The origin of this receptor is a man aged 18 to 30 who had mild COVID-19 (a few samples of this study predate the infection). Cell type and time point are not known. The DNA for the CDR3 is TGTGCCAGCAGCTTGAGGGGGGGCGGCAAAAACATTCAGTACTTC. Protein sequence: CASSLRGGGKNIQYF.